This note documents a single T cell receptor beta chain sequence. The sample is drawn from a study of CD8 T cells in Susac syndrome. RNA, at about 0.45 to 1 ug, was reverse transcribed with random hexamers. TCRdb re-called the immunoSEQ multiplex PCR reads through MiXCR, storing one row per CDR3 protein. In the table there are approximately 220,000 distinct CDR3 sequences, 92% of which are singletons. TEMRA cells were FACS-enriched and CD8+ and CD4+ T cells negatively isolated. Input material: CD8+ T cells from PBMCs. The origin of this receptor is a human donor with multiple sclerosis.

CDR3 nucleotide sequence: TGTGCCAGCAGCTTAACCGGGACGGATACAGATACGCAGTATTTT. Protein product: CASSLTGTDTDTQYF. The chain employs TRBV9 and TRBJ2-3, with D tentatively TRBD1 or TRBD2 (5 bases each). CDR3 length: 15 residues. Germline V gene lookup returns CDR1 SGDLS and CDR2 YYNGEE. The ends were cut back, 4 bases at V and 3 bases at J, with 15 bases in the middle.